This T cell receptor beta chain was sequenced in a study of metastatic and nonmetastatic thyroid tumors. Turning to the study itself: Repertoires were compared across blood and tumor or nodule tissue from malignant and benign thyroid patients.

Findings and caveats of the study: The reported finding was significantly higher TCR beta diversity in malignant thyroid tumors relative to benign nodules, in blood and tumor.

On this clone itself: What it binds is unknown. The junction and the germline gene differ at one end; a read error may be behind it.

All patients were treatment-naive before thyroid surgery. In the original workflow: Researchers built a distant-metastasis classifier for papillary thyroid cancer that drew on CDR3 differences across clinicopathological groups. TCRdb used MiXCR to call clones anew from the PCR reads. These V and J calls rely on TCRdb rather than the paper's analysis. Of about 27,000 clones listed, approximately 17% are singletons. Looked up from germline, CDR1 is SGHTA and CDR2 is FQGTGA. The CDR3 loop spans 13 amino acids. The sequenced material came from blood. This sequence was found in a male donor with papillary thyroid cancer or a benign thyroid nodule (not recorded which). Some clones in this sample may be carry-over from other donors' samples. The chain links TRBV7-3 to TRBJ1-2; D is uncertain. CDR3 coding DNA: TGTGCCATCAGCTCCACCCCCTGGTATGGCTACACCTTC. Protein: CAISSTPWYGYTF.